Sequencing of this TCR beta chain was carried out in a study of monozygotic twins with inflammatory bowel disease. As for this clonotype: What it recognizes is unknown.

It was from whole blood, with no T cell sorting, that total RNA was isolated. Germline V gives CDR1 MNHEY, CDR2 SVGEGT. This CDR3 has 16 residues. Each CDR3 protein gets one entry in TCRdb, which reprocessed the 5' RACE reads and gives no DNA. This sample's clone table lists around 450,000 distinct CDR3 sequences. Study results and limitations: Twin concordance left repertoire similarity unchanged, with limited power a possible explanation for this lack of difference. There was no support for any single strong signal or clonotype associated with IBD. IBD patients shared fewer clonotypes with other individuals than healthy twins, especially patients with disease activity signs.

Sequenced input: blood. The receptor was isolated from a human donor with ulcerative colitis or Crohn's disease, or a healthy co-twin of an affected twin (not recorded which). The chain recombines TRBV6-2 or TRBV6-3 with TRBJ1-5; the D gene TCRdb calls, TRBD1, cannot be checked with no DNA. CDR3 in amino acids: CASSYPDRGRLGPQHF.